The TCR beta chain under discussion was sequenced for a study of cytomegalovirus exposure and HLA in healthy donors. The PCR had 60 Vbeta and 13 Jbeta primers. The table came from immunoSEQ multiplex PCR; TCRdb's copy has only in-frame clones and leaves some out. The data show around 160,000 clones, with 79% seen just once and approximately 6.3% held by the top ten. This clone was detected once. Its antigen is currently unknown. The J segment lost 3 bases and the V segment lost 2 bases, leaving 9 bases of the junction unmatched. Germline values: CDR1 LNHDA, CDR2 SQIVND (reference sequence). The CDR3 loop spans 17 amino acids. General observations from the study: HLA allele associations emerged for 16,951 TCR beta sequences in a later analysis, at 0.05 false discovery rate. A highly shared variant cluster was judged a likely technical artifact. In a later analysis, HLA-associated beta chains showed higher expansion and lower generation probabilities than comparable chains.

The J gene is TRBJ2-2, the V gene TRBV19; 7 bases agree with TRBD2. The origin of this receptor is a woman aged 40 to 49 in good health and CMV-seropositive. Material for sequencing was PBMCs. This CDR3 reads CASSISSGISDTGELFF. The CDR3 bases are TGTGCCAGTAGTATATCTAGCGGTATTTCAGACACCGGGGAGCTGTTTTTT.